The 4 T cell receptor beta chains below all came from one sample that was sequenced in a study of T-cell reconstitution after alpha-beta-depleted transplantation in children. During its preparation, the TCRbeta library received unique molecular identifiers. TCRdb passed the PCR reads through MiXCR, listing each CDR3 protein once. Among 250,000 to 300,000 distinct CDR3 sequences, around 7.1% were seen once, and the ten largest hold 9.1%. Findings and caveats of the study: From newly produced T cells came most of the T-cell counts and diversity one year after transplant.

Their specific antigens are unknown. Here the sequenced sample was peripheral blood, taken 360 days after TCRalphabeta/CD19-depleted stem cell transplant. The receptors were sampled from a female patient younger than 10 who had a stem cell transplant for Fanconi anemia, so the T cells may come from the graft donor.

There are many counts of this clonotype. This chain connects TRBV6-1 to TRBJ1-1, with no clear D. CDR1 and CDR2 (germline): MNHNS, SASEGT. The CDR3 spans 15 residues. V lost 6 bases and J lost 0, with 14 bases in between. CDR3 amino acids: CASRETRTLNTEAFF. The CDR3 DNA reads TGTGCCAGCAGAGAGACCAGGACTTTGAACACTGAAGCTTTCTTT.

There are many counts of this clonotype. The CDR3 nucleotides read TGCGCCAGCAGCCAAGATGGGCGGCAGGGAGACACCGGGGAGCTGTTTTTT. Residues: CASSQDGRQGDTGELFF. The chain recombines TRBV4-3 with TRBJ2-2, with D perhaps given as TRBD1 or TRBD2 (5 bases each). The CDR3 contains 17 residues. The V and J ends lost 0 bases and 3 bases respectively, with 14 bases between them. The germline V gene encodes CDR1 LGHNA and CDR2 YSLEER.

Ten or more counts support this clonotype. The gene calls are TRBV20-1 and TRBJ2-7, with 12 bases identical to TRBD2. The CDR3 sequence is 16 residues long. With V trimmed by 0 bases and J by 3 bases, 6 bases remained unmatched. CDR1 and CDR2 from the germline V gene are DFQATT and SNEGSKA (reference sequence). The CDR3 sequence is CSARDRRLAGDYEQYF. The CDR3 coding sequence is TGCAGTGCTAGAGATAGGAGACTAGCGGGAGACTACGAGCAGTACTTC.

This clonotype has a count of ten or more. The chain employs TRBV29-1 and TRBJ2-5, with 8 bases lining up with TRBD2. CDR1 SQVTM and CDR2 ANQGSEA come from the germline V gene. J was trimmed by 13 bases and V by 4 bases; bases with no gene match: 5. The CDR3 has 10 amino acids. The CDR3, as DNA: TGCAGCGTTGCAGACAGCGGGGGGTACTTC. Translating gives CSVADSGGYF.